This T cell receptor (beta chain) was captured in a study of cytomegalovirus exposure and HLA in healthy donors. V was pared by 0 bases and J by 7 bases, with 10 bases between. The CDR3 runs to 14 residues. Per the germline V gene, CDR1 is LGHNA and CDR2 is YSLEER. Study-wide results and limits: As was reported, the classifier diagnosed cytomegalovirus status with high specificity and sensitivity. The tendency of first-cohort TCR clusters to co-occur in the 100 to 150 validation repertoires emerged from a later analysis.

Sequencing was performed with immunoSEQ multiplex PCR; in TCRdb, only in-frame clones are kept and a portion is missing. The table records about 160,000 clones, around nine tenths of them present only once. This clone has more than one count but fewer than ten. The antigen remains undetermined. Sequencing used PBMCs. The TCR comes from a woman aged 18 to 35 in good health and CMV-seropositive. The chain couples TRBV4-3 to TRBJ2-1; D is possibly TRBD1 (5 bases). The chain's CDR3 is CASSQDQQGNEQFF. The CDR3 DNA reads as TGCGCCAGCAGCCAAGACCAGCAGGGTAATGAGCAGTTCTTC.